The 11 T cell receptor beta chains presented below share a single source sample, sequenced in a study of long-term antiretroviral therapy in people with HIV. They ran version v3.0 of the immunoSEQ assay at survey level. Some clones are missing from TCRdb's copy, which holds only in-frame ones; the method was immunoSEQ multiplex PCR. The profile covers roughly 28,000 clones, with approximately 95% appearing a single time and roughly 8% taken by the ten largest. The sample here was unsorted PBMCs, taken 5.3 years after starting antiretroviral therapy. The source is a man aged 25-45 years with HIV.

The chain recombines TRBV5-1 with TRBJ1-3; a possible D gene is TRBD1 (5 bases). CDR1 is SGHRS, CDR2 YFSETQ, per germline. The CDR3 has 16 residues. The V gene lost 4 bases and the J gene lost 4 bases, with 18 bases spanning the gap. In DNA, the CDR3 is TGCGCCAGCAGCCGCCGGCCGGGGGGGGGAGGAAACACCATATATTTT. It encodes CASSRRPGGGGNTIYF.

In DNA form, the CDR3 reads TGTGCCAGCAGCCCTACCCCCTACGAGCAGTACTTC. This sequence encodes CASSPTPYEQYF. The chain couples TRBV13 to TRBJ2-7; no firm D call. CDR1 and CDR2 (germline): PRHDT, FYEKMQ (reference sequence). Trimming removed 5 bases from V and 2 bases from J, with 7 bases in between. The CDR3 is 12 residues long.

The rearrangement joins TRBV28 to TRBJ2-7; TRBD2 matches at 7 bases. The junction had 6 bases not matched to a gene; V was cut back by 3 bases and J by 4 bases. This CDR3 comprises 14 residues. Germline values: CDR1 MDHEN, CDR2 SYDVKM. The CDR3 spells CASSLMGGGYEQYF. The CDR3 bases are TGTGCCAGCAGTTTGATGGGGGGGGGTTACGAGCAGTACTTC.

This clone is a singleton in its sample. The rearrangement links TRBV5-5 to TRBJ1-5; D is unresolved. The germline CDR1 and CDR2 sequences are SGHKS and YYEKEE (reference sequence). This CDR3 is built from 14 residues. The V and J ends lost 0 bases and 3 bases respectively, with 7 bases between them. The CDR3 protein is CASSLDQVNQPQHF. CDR3 nucleotides: TGTGCCAGCAGCTTGGATCAGGTCAATCAGCCCCAGCATTTT.

This rearrangement joins TRBV11-2 to TRBJ2-5, with D hard to call. CDR1 and CDR2 (germline): SGHAT, FQNNGV. The germline V and J ends were trimmed by 4 bases and 2 bases, with 2 bases remaining between them. The CDR3 contains 11 residues. CDR3 loop: CASSSQETQYF. As DNA, the CDR3 is TGTGCCAGCAGCTCACAAGAGACCCAGTACTTC.

The chain links TRBV9 to TRBJ2-5; 12 positions match TRBD1. In germline, CDR1 is SGDLS, CDR2 YYNGEE. The V gene end was trimmed by 3 bases and the J gene end by 5 bases; junction bases not matched to a gene: 5. The CDR3 totals 15 residues. Here the CDR3 reads CASSGGTGGRETQYF. The DNA of the CDR3 is TGTGCCAGCAGCGGCGGGACAGGGGGCCGGGAGACCCAGTACTTC.

The J gene is TRBJ1-2, the V gene TRBV28; 7 bases fit TRBD1. Per germline, CDR1 MDHEN and CDR2 SYDVKM. V lost 2 bases and J lost 4; bases outside the gene matches: 4. The CDR3 runs 14 residues. The CDR3 DNA follows: TGTGCCAGCAGTTTAAGGGGGCCCGCCTATGGCTACACCTTC. It codes for CASSLRGPAYGYTF.

The chain recombines TRBV29-1 with TRBJ2-7; 10 nucleotides align to TRBD1. The CDR3 loop spans 12 amino acids. Trimming at V came to 7 bases and at J to 4 bases, leaving 4 bases not matched to a gene. Per the germline V gene, CDR1 is SQVTM and CDR2 is ANQGSEA. The CDR3 nucleotides read TGCAGCGCAGGGACAGGGGTTTACGAGCAGTACTTC. Amino acids: CSAGTGVYEQYF.

The V and J genes are TRBV6-6 and TRBJ2-7; D perhaps matches TRBD2 (5 bases). The CDR3 loop spans 12 amino acids. V dropped 6 bases and J dropped 3 bases, with 9 bases sitting between them. Germline lookup yields CDR1 MNHNY and CDR2 SVGAGI (reference sequence). CDR3 in amino acids: CASSSGLYEQYF. The CDR3 DNA reads TGTGCCAGCAGCTCTGGACTCTACGAGCAGTACTTC.

This clone was seen a single time. The chain combines TRBV29-1 with TRBJ2-5, with D perhaps TRBD2 (7 bases). CDR1 and CDR2 from the germline V gene are SQVTM and ANQGSEA. This CDR3 region has 17 residues. V lost 4 bases and J 0 bases, leaving 21 bases between the germline ends. The CDR3 DNA is TGCAGCGTTGCGGTAGGGGGGAGGGATTGGTACCAAGAGACCCAGTACTTC. Translated, it gives CSVAVGGRDWYQETQYF.

This clone was counted once. The rearrangement uses TRBV7-9 and TRBJ2-2; 8 bases are a match to TRBD2. Losses at the gene ends were 2 bases for V and 1 base for J; bases not matched to a gene: 9. There are 18 residues in the CDR3. In germline, CDR1 is SEHNR, CDR2 FQNEAQ (reference sequence). CDR3 amino acids: CASSLLSPAGENTGELFF. In nucleotides, the CDR3 is TGTGCCAGCAGCTTACTGTCACCAGCGGGAGAGAACACCGGGGAGCTGTTTTTT.